What follows is one TCR beta chain and its context. The data originate from a study of control samples from healthy donors and cancer patients. The method was immunoSEQ multiplex PCR; TCRdb's version includes in-frame clones alone and lacks a portion of them. The sample lists roughly 70,000 clones, around 82% occurring once. The receptor was derived from a man in his forties or fifties in good health. The sequencing sample was made of blood.

This chain's CDR3 is CASSVGGFNSPLHF. CDR3 coding DNA: TGTGCCAGCAGCGTAGGGGGGTTCAATTCACCCCTCCACTTT. The chain combines TRBV9 with TRBJ1-6; D might be TRBD1 (5 bases). There are 14 residues in the CDR3. The V end lost 0 bases, the J end lost 7 bases, and 8 bases lay between the germline ends. Germline CDR1 is SGDLS and CDR2 is YYNGEE.